The T cell receptor beta chain described here comes from a study of control samples from healthy donors and cancer patients. Trimming left V 6 bases short and J 8 bases short, with 16 bases between. This CDR3 contains 14 residues. The V gene's germline CDR1 is LGHDT and CDR2 YNNKEL (reference sequence). Clones were sequenced by immunoSEQ multiplex PCR, and TCRdb holds only the in-frame ones, with some missing. Of tens of thousands of clones detected, roughly nine tenths appear once; the ten largest clones hold around 7.6%. The V and J genes are TRBV3-1 (or the pseudogene TRBV3-2) and TRBJ2-2; weak D call: TRBD2 (6 bases). Sequences were obtained from blood. This clonotype was sampled from a woman in her sixties or seventies in good health. CDR3 DNA: TGTGCCAGCAGTATGCGGGGAGGCCCGGGGGAGCTGTTTTTT. Its protein product is CASSMRGGPGELFF.